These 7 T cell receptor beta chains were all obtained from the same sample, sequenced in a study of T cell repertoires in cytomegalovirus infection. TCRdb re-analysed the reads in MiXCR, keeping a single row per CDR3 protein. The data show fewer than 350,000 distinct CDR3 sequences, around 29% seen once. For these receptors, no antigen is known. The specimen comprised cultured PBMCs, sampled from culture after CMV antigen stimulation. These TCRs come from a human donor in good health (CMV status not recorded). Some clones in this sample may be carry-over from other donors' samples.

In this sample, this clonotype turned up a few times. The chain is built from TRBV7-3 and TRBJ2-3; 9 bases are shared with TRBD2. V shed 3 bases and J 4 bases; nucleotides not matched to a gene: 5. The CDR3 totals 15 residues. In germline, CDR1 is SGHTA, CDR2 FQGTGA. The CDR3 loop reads CASSFSGSTPDTQYF. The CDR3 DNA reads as TGTGCCAGCAGCTTTAGCGGGAGTACCCCAGATACGCAGTATTTT. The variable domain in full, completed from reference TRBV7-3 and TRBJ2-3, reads GAGVSQTPSNKVTEKGKYVELRCDPISGHTALYWYRQSLGQGPEFLIYFQGTGAADDSGLPNDRFFAVRPEGSVSTLKIQRTERGDSAVYLCASSFSGSTPDTQYFGPGTRLTVL.

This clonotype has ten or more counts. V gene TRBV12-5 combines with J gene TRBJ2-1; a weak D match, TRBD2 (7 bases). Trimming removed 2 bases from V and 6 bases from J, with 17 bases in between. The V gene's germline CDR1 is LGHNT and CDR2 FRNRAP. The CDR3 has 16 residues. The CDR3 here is CASGLIIGRGINEQFF. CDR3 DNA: TGTGCTAGTGGTTTGATTATAGGGAGGGGGATCAATGAGCAGTTCTTC.

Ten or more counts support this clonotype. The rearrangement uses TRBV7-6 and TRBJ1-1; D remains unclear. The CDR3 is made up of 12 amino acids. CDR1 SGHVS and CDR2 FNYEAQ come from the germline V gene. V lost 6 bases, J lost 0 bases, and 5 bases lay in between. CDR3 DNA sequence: TGTGCCAGCAGGGCTATGAACACTGAAGCTTTCTTT. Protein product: CASRAMNTEAFF.

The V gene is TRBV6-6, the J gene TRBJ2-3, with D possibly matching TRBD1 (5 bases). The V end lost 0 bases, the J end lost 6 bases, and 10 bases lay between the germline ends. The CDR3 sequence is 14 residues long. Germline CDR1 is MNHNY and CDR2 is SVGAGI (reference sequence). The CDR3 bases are TGTGCCAGCAGTTACTCGAAAAGGGGCGATACGCAGTATTTT. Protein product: CASSYSKRGDTQYF.

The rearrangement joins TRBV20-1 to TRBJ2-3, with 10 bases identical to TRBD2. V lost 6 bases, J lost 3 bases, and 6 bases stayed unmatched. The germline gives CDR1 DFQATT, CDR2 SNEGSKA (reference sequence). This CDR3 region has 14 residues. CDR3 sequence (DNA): TGCAGTGCGAGACTAGCGGGTTTGACAGATACGCAGTATTTT. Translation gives CSARLAGLTDTQYF.

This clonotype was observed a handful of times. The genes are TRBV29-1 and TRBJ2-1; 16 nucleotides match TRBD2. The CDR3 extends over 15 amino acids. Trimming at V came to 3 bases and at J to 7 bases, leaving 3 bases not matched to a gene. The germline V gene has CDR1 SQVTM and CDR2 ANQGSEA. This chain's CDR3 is CSVDLGLAGGNEQFF. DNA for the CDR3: TGCAGCGTTGATTTGGGACTAGCGGGAGGGAATGAGCAGTTCTTC.

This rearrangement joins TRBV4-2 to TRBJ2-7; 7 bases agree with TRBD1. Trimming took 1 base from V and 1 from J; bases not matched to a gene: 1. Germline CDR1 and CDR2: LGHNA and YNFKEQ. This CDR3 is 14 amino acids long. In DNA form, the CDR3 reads TGTGCCAGCAGCCAAGCGACAGGGTCCTACGAGCAGTACTTC. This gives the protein CASSQATGSYEQYF.